Below, one TCR beta chain is given with its context. Seattle's enrolled individuals joined amid active infection and were then monitored longitudinally. Method: immunoSEQ multiplex PCR; TCRdb's copy keeps in-frame clones and lacks some. The table records about 210,000 clones, approximately 80% of them present only once. This CDR3 has 12 residues. Trimming removed 3 bases at V and 6 bases at J, with 9 bases between. In germline, CDR1 is KGHSH, CDR2 LQKENI. The data stem from a study of blood T cell repertoires in COVID-19. Background on the study: Samples representing acute and convalescent COVID-19 were sourced from the United States, Italy and Spain.

The source of this sequence is a woman over 75 with COVID-19, enrolled during active disease. The V gene is TRBV18, the J gene TRBJ2-7; D is possibly TRBD1 (6 bases). The sample comprised peripheral blood. The CDR3 sequence: CASSPDRSEQYF. CDR3 nucleotide sequence: TGTGCCAGCTCACCCGACAGGTCCGAGCAGTACTTC.